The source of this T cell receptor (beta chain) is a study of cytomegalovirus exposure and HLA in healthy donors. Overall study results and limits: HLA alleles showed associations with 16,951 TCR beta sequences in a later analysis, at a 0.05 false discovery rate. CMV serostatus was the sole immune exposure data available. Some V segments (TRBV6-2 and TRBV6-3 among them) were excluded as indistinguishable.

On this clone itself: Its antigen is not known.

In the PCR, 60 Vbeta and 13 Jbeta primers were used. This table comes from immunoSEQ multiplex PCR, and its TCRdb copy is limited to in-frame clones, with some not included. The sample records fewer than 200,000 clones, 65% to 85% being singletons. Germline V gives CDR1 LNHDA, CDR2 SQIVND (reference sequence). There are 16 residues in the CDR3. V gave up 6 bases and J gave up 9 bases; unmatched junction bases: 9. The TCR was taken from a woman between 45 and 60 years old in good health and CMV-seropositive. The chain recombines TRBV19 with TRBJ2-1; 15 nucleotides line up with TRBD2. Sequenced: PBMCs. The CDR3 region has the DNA TGTGCCAGTAGCATACCGGGACTAGCGGGAGGCGCTGAGCAGTTCTTC. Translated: CASSIPGLAGGAEQFF.